Below, one TCR beta chain is given with its context. Per the germline V gene, CDR1 is SGHDT and CDR2 is YYEEEE. This CDR3 region has 11 residues. The germline V and J ends were trimmed by 2 bases and 3 bases, with 3 bases remaining between them. This sample is drawn from a study of blood T cell repertoires in COVID-19. The wider study: Acute-phase and convalescent COVID-19 samples originated in the United States, Italy and Spain. PBMCs, B-cell-depleted T cells, or T cells were the source of the cDNA or gDNA that made up the material.

Original processing notes: Amplification with reference gene primers provided the estimates of nucleated cell counts. Profiled with immunoSEQ multiplex PCR; TCRdb holds only in-frame clones, not every one. V, J and clone size are those of that table, while D and trimming were read from the DNA. The sample has approximately 46,000 clones, 81% seen once. Seattle-derived patients entered the study during active infection and were followed longitudinally. What was sequenced was peripheral blood. The sequence was obtained from a woman of 80 years or more with COVID-19, enrolled during active disease. V gene TRBV5-6 combines with J gene TRBJ2-7; D is uncertain. The CDR3 nucleotides are TGTGCCAGCAGCTTCGGCTACGAGCAGTACTTC. This gives the protein CASSFGYEQYF.